The rows below give T cell receptor beta chains drawn from one sample of a study of T cells after yellow fever vaccination. Via MiXCR, TCRdb re-called the 5' RACE reads, giving one row per CDR3 protein. The sample carries some 200,000 distinct CDR3 sequences, 9.5% to 11% recorded once. Source: CD8+ T cells sorted from PBMCs, taken 15 days after the yellow fever booster vaccination. The receptor set was obtained from a man aged 18 to 30 who received the YFV17D yellow fever vaccine. CDR3s include the opening cysteine and the closing phenylalanine or tryptophan. The order of the fields is J gene, clone size, V gene, D gene, CDR3 protein, CDR3 DNA. A D gene is named only where the DNA matches it firmly. Clone size, where shown, is once, few, many, or a class for clones that have expanded.

j_call: TRBJ2-7; clone_size: few; v_call: TRBV20-1; d_call: TRBD1; cdr3_aa: CSARGGDRSLSSYEQYF; cdr3_nt: TGCAGTGCTAGAGGGGGGGACAGGTCCCTTAGCTCCTACGAGCAGTACTTC
j_call: TRBJ1-1; clone_size: .; v_call: TRBV29-1; d_call: .; cdr3_aa: CSVKQGDYTEAFF; cdr3_nt: TGCAGCGTTAAACAGGGCGACTACACTGAAGCTTTCTTT
j_call: TRBJ2-7; clone_size: .; v_call: TRBV4-2; d_call: .; cdr3_aa: CASSQDVYRYYEQYF; cdr3_nt: TGTGCCAGCAGCCAAGACGTATACAGATACTACGAGCAGTACTTC
j_call: TRBJ2-5; clone_size: few; v_call: TRBV7-9; d_call: .; cdr3_aa: CASSFISVQETQYF; cdr3_nt: TGTGCCAGCAGCTTCATTTCCGTTCAAGAGACCCAGTACTTC
j_call: TRBJ2-3; clone_size: .; v_call: TRBV27; d_call: .; cdr3_aa: CASSPPRSGTALGTDTQYF; cdr3_nt: TGTGCCAGCAGTCCGCCCCGAAGCGGGACAGCTCTCGGCACAGATACGCAGTATTTT
j_call: TRBJ2-3; clone_size: many; v_call: TRBV15; d_call: TRBD2; cdr3_aa: CATSPGTSGFTDTQYF; cdr3_nt: TGTGCCACCAGCCCCGGAACTAGCGGGTTCACAGATACGCAGTATTTT
j_call: TRBJ2-1; clone_size: medium-sized; v_call: TRBV6-4; d_call: .; cdr3_aa: CASSETVDYNEQFF; cdr3_nt: TGTGCCAGCAGTGAAACAGTAGATTACAATGAGCAGTTCTTC
j_call: TRBJ2-2; clone_size: many; v_call: TRBV7-2; d_call: .; cdr3_aa: CASSSLPGTAGELFF; cdr3_nt: TGTGCCAGCAGCTCTCTCCCAGGAACCGCCGGGGAGCTGTTTTTT
j_call: TRBJ1-1; clone_size: .; v_call: TRBV20-1; d_call: .; cdr3_aa: CSARDDQGGAPTEAFF; cdr3_nt: TGCAGTGCTAGAGATGATCAAGGCGGCGCTCCCACTGAAGCTTTCTTT
j_call: TRBJ2-2; clone_size: .; v_call: TRBV6-6; d_call: .; cdr3_aa: CASSLPDIRTGGLFF; cdr3_nt: TGTGCCAGCAGTTTGCCGGACATTAGAACCGGGGGGCTGTTTTTT
j_call: TRBJ2-3; clone_size: .; v_call: TRBV7-9; d_call: .; cdr3_aa: CASSATGDTQYF; cdr3_nt: TGTGCCAGCAGCGCTACAGGGGATACGCAGTATTTT
j_call: TRBJ2-1; clone_size: few; v_call: TRBV29-1; d_call: TRBD1; cdr3_aa: CSVEVGRDSTTNEQFF; cdr3_nt: TGCAGCGTTGAAGTGGGTAGGGACAGCACTACCAATGAGCAGTTCTTC
j_call: TRBJ2-1; clone_size: few; v_call: TRBV4-3; d_call: TRBD2; cdr3_aa: CASSQEPGGDYNEQFF; cdr3_nt: TGCGCCAGCAGCCAAGAGCCCGGGGGGGATTACAATGAGCAGTTCTTC
j_call: TRBJ1-5; clone_size: few; v_call: TRBV7-6; d_call: .; cdr3_aa: CASSLDDSSNQPQHF; cdr3_nt: TGTGCCAGCAGCTTAGACGACAGTAGCAATCAGCCCCAGCATTTT
j_call: TRBJ1-1; clone_size: many; v_call: TRBV7-6; d_call: .; cdr3_aa: CASSLGESTEAFF; cdr3_nt: TGTGCCAGCAGCTTAGGAGAAAGCACTGAAGCTTTCTTT
j_call: TRBJ2-1; clone_size: .; v_call: TRBV5-6; d_call: .; cdr3_aa: CASSWGAGGGIYNEQFF; cdr3_nt: TGTGCCAGCAGCTGGGGGGCCGGGGGAGGTATATACAATGAGCAGTTCTTC
j_call: TRBJ1-1; clone_size: .; v_call: TRBV12-3/TRBV12-4; d_call: .; cdr3_aa: CASLPLPGASDGQTTEAFF; cdr3_nt: TGTGCCAGCCTCCCCCTCCCAGGGGCTAGCGACGGCCAGACCACTGAAGCTTTCTTT
j_call: TRBJ2-3; clone_size: few; v_call: TRBV11-2; d_call: TRBD2; cdr3_aa: CASSLVGGGGSYF; cdr3_nt: TGTGCCAGCAGCTTAGTTGGCGGGGGGGGCAGTTATTTT
j_call: TRBJ1-1; clone_size: few; v_call: TRBV29-1; d_call: .; cdr3_aa: CSVRLQGTNTEAFF; cdr3_nt: TGCAGCGTTCGGCTTCAGGGGACGAACACTGAAGCTTTCTTT
j_call: TRBJ2-7; clone_size: few; v_call: TRBV20-1; d_call: .; cdr3_aa: CSASLAGALEQYF; cdr3_nt: TGCAGTGCTAGTCTCGCGGGGGCCCTCGAGCAGTACTTC
j_call: TRBJ1-6; clone_size: .; v_call: TRBV9; d_call: .; cdr3_aa: CASSRVWNSPLHF; cdr3_nt: TGTGCCAGCAGCAGGGTCTGGAATTCACCCCTCCACTTT
j_call: TRBJ2-3; clone_size: .; v_call: TRBV5-1; d_call: .; cdr3_aa: CASSLSGSTGPDTQYF; cdr3_nt: TGCGCCAGCAGCCTCTCCGGGTCTACGGGCCCAGATACGCAGTATTTT
j_call: TRBJ2-2; clone_size: many; v_call: TRBV4-3; d_call: .; cdr3_aa: CASSQVGLSTGELFF; cdr3_nt: TGCGCCAGCAGCCAAGTAGGACTAAGCACCGGGGAGCTGTTTTTT
j_call: TRBJ2-7; clone_size: few; v_call: TRBV20-1; d_call: .; cdr3_aa: CSARGGGYEQYF; cdr3_nt: TGCAGTGCTAGGGGGGGAGGTTACGAGCAGTACTTC
j_call: TRBJ2-5; clone_size: many; v_call: TRBV10-3; d_call: .; cdr3_aa: CAISEYPDQETQYF; cdr3_nt: TGTGCCATCAGTGAGTATCCTGACCAAGAGACCCAGTACTTC
j_call: TRBJ2-3; clone_size: many; v_call: TRBV29-1; d_call: .; cdr3_aa: CSVQGDTQYF; cdr3_nt: TGCAGCGTACAGGGAGATACGCAGTATTTT
j_call: TRBJ1-5; clone_size: .; v_call: TRBV4-3; d_call: .; cdr3_aa: CASSQGHQGGPQHF; cdr3_nt: TGCGCCAGCAGCCAAGGCCATCAGGGCGGGCCCCAGCATTTT
j_call: TRBJ2-1; clone_size: .; v_call: TRBV29-1; d_call: .; cdr3_aa: CSVEDRARWNEQFF; cdr3_nt: TGCAGCGTTGAAGATCGGGCCCGGTGGAATGAGCAGTTCTTC
j_call: TRBJ1-2; clone_size: few; v_call: TRBV29-1; d_call: .; cdr3_aa: CSVQGGDADGYTF; cdr3_nt: TGCAGCGTTCAAGGGGGGGACGCGGATGGCTACACCTTC
j_call: TRBJ2-1; clone_size: .; v_call: TRBV4-3; d_call: .; cdr3_aa: CASSHFEKGGPQDNEQFF; cdr3_nt: TGCGCCAGCAGCCACTTTGAAAAGGGGGGGCCTCAGGACAATGAGCAGTTCTTC
j_call: TRBJ1-1; clone_size: few; v_call: TRBV5-1; d_call: TRBD1; cdr3_aa: CASSLEGQGAVEAFF; cdr3_nt: TGCGCCAGCAGCCTCGAAGGACAGGGGGCCGTTGAAGCTTTCTTT
j_call: TRBJ2-2; clone_size: few; v_call: TRBV6-2/TRBV6-3; d_call: .; cdr3_aa: CASSYSPGTTGELFF; cdr3_nt: TGTGCCAGCAGTTACTCGCCAGGGACCACCGGGGAGCTGTTTTTT
j_call: TRBJ1-5; clone_size: .; v_call: TRBV12-3/TRBV12-4; d_call: .; cdr3_aa: CASRERDRGFNQPQHF; cdr3_nt: TGTGCCAGCAGGGAGAGGGACCGGGGGTTCAATCAGCCCCAGCATTTT
j_call: TRBJ2-7; clone_size: .; v_call: TRBV7-9; d_call: .; cdr3_aa: CASSLVGRPEQYF; cdr3_nt: TGTGCCAGCAGCTTAGTAGGCAGGCCCGAGCAGTACTTC
j_call: TRBJ1-5; clone_size: few; v_call: TRBV9; d_call: .; cdr3_aa: CASSPARPNQPQHF; cdr3_nt: TGTGCCAGCAGCCCTGCCAGACCCAATCAGCCCCAGCATTTT
j_call: TRBJ2-5; clone_size: .; v_call: TRBV7-2; d_call: .; cdr3_aa: CASSLGPRIQETQYF; cdr3_nt: TGTGCCAGCAGCTTAGGCCCTAGGATTCAAGAGACCCAGTACTTC
j_call: TRBJ2-4; clone_size: .; v_call: TRBV11-2; d_call: .; cdr3_aa: CASSSPRGRYIQYF; cdr3_nt: TGTGCCAGCAGCTCCCCTCGGGGGCGGTACATTCAGTACTTC
j_call: TRBJ2-1; clone_size: .; v_call: TRBV5-5; d_call: TRBD2; cdr3_aa: CASSQPLAGVYNEQFF; cdr3_nt: TGTGCCAGCAGCCAACCCCTAGCGGGGGTTTACAATGAGCAGTTCTTC
j_call: TRBJ1-1; clone_size: few; v_call: TRBV6-2/TRBV6-3; d_call: .; cdr3_aa: CASSVTGSYMNTEAFF; cdr3_nt: TGTGCCAGCAGTGTTACAGGGTCCTACATGAACACTGAAGCTTTCTTT